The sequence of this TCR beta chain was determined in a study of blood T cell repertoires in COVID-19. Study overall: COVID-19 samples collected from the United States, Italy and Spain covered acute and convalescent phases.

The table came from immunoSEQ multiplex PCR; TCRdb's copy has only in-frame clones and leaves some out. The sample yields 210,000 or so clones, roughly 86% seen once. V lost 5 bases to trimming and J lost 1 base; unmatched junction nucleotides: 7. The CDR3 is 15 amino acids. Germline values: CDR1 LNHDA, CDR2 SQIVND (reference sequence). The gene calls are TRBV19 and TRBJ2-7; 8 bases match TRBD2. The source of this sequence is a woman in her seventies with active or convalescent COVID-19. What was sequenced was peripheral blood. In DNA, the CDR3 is TGTGCCAGTAGTGTGGCTAGCGGGCCTTCCTACGAGCAGTACTTC. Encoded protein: CASSVASGPSYEQYF.